This T cell receptor (beta chain) stems from a study of CD8+ T cells in alopecia areata. Study-wide context: Treatment with tofacitinib (6 to 18 months) was followed by 6 months off drug.

Described treatment: oral pan-JAK inhibitor, 5-10 mg twice daily. Cell sorting on a FACSAria was used to separate CD4+ and CD8+ T cells from the PBMCs. TCR sequencing used cDNA made by reverse transcription of extracted RNA. TCRdb's copy holds only in-frame clones and misses some; the assay was immunoSEQ multiplex PCR. This table holds some 150,000 clones, about 59% found once. Notes on this clone: What it binds is not known.

The CDR3 runs 12 residues. Germline-derived CDR1 and CDR2 are SGHDT and YYEEEE. V was clipped by 1 base and J by 3 bases, with 5 bases between them. Study-wide results and caveats: Tofacitinib significantly lowered scalp clonality and expanded CD8+ clones among the top 100.

This TCR came from a human donor with alopecia areata. The rearrangement links TRBV5-6 to TRBJ2-7; D remains ambiguous. Sequenced material: CD8+ T cells sorted from blood, taken at week 4, from a patient treated with tofacitinib. The CDR3 DNA reads TGTGCCAGCAGCTTGATGGGCTACGAGCAGTACTTC. Translated, it gives CASSLMGYEQYF. Full variable domain (rest looked up from reference TRBV5-6 and TRBJ2-7): DAGVTQSPTHLIKTRGQQVTLRCSPKSGHDTVSWYQQALGQGPQFIFQYYEEEERQRGNFPDRFSGHQFPNYSSELNVNALLLGDSALYLCASSLMGYEQYFGPGTRLTVT.